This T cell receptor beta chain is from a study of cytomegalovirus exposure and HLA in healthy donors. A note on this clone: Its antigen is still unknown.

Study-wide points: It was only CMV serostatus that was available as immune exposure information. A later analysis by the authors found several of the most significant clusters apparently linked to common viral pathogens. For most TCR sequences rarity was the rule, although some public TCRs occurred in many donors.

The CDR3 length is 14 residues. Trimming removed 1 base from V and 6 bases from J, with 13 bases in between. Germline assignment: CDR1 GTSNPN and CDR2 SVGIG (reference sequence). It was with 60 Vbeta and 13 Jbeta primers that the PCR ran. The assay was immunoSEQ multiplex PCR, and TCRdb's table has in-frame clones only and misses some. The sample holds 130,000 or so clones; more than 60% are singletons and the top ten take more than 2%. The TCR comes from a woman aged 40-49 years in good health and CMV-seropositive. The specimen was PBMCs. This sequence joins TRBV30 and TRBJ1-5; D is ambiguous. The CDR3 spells CAWSGVQRSQPQHF. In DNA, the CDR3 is TGTGCCTGGAGTGGAGTTCAGAGGAGTCAGCCCCAGCATTTT.